This note documents a single T cell receptor beta chain sequence. The antigen remains undetermined. The entry originates in a study of response to subunit inactivated influenza vaccine. The CDR3 spans 15 residues. Germline V lookup: CDR1 SGHTA, CDR2 FQGNSA. V was pared by 1 base and J by 3 bases, with 12 bases between. General study results and limits: The authors suggested that few new T cells are recruited per seasonal influenza vaccination.

Using its own MiXCR run on the RT-PCR reads, TCRdb lists one record per CDR3 protein. The table includes hundreds of thousands of distinct CDR3 sequences, 11% to 15% detected once. This specimen was PBMCs from blood, taken 14 to 15 days before vaccination. The rearrangement links TRBV7-2 to TRBJ2-5, with D possibly TRBD2 on 5 matching bases. The sequence was collected from a man aged 45-65 years who received an inactivated influenza vaccine. The CDR3 protein is CASSLGYSREETQYF. The CDR3 bases are TGTGCCAGCAGCTTAGGGTACTCGCGGGAAGAGACCCAGTACTTC.